The rows below give T cell receptor beta chains drawn from one sample of a study of OX40 agonist ivuxolimab in advanced cancers. The repertoire was sequenced with immunoSEQ multiplex PCR; TCRdb's copy has only in-frame clones and lacks some. The sample yields about 88,000 clones, roughly 85% seen once. The specimen comprised CD4+ or CD8+ T cells sorted from blood, sampled in a trial of the OX40 agonist ivuxolimab. The origin of the receptors is an adult with an advanced solid tumor such as melanoma, head and neck, liver or kidney cancer. Each CDR3 is given with its conserved first and last residue. The D gene is left open where the match is weak. For some rows the clone size is stated as once, few or many, or as a class when expanded; others skip it.

V gene	clone size	J gene	D gene	CDR3 DNA	CDR3 protein
TRBV7-9	-	TRBJ1-2	TRBD1	TGTGCCAGCAGCTTAGGGACAGGGAATTTGGTTGATGGCTACACCTTC	CASSLGTGNLVDGYTF
TRBV18	many	TRBJ1-4	-	TGTGCCAGCTCACCCAACGAGGACACCTATGAAAAACTGTTTTTT	CASSPNEDTYEKLFF
TRBV5-1	-	TRBJ2-5	-	TGCGCCAGCAGCTTAATGGAGACCCAGTACTTC	CASSLMETQYF
TRBV2	-	TRBJ2-3	-	TGTGCCAGCAGTAGCGCCGGCTCTAGCACAGATACGCAGTATTTT	CASSSAGSSTDTQYF
TRBV7-2	once	TRBJ2-1	-	TGTGCCAGCAGCACCCAAGAAAGGGCCAATGAGCAGTTCTTC	CASSTQERANEQFF
TRBV7-9	-	TRBJ2-2	TRBD1	TGTGCCAGCAGCCTAGGGAAGGCAGGACAGGGGCCCGGGGAGCTGTTTTTT	CASSLGKAGQGPGELFF
TRBV5-1	-	TRBJ2-6	-	TGCGCCAGCAGCGAAGGCCCCTCTGGGGCCAACGTCCTGACTTTC	CASSEGPSGANVLTF
TRBV9	once	TRBJ2-3	-	TGTGCCAGCAGCGTAGGCGGGACCCCTGGGGATACGCAGTATTTT	CASSVGGTPGDTQYF
TRBV5-1	-	TRBJ1-1	TRBD1	TGCGCCAGCAGCTCTCAGGGGGGAAACACTGAAGCTTTCTTT	CASSSQGGNTEAFF
TRBV7-8	-	TRBJ2-2	-	TGTGCCAGCAGCTTGTTGACATCCACGAACACCGGGGAGCTGTTTTTT	CASSLLTSTNTGELFF
TRBV5-1	-	TRBJ2-1	-	TGCGCCAGCAGCTTGGAAAGGGGAAGGTACAATGAGCAGTTCTTC	CASSLERGRYNEQFF
TRBV9	-	TRBJ2-3	TRBD2	TGTGCCAGCAGCGTAGAAATCGGGGGGGGCCTGTTGACGCAGTATTTT	CASSVEIGGGLLTQYF
TRBV19	-	TRBJ1-4	-	TGTGCCAGTAGTACCAGGACGGTCGAAAAACTGTTTTTT	CASSTRTVEKLFF
TRBV5-6	-	TRBJ2-1	TRBD1	TGTGCCAGCAGCCCCGGGACAGGGCATACTTCCTACAATGAGCAGTTCTTC	CASSPGTGHTSYNEQFF
TRBV28	-	TRBJ1-2	-	TGTGCCAGCAGTTTTCGATCGTATGGCTACACCTTC	CASSFRSYGYTF
TRBV6-5	-	TRBJ1-3	-	TGTGCCACCCAAAGGGCTATAGGAGGAAACACCATATATTTT	CATQRAIGGNTIYF
TRBV5-1	-	TRBJ1-5	TRBD1	TGCGCCAGCAGCCTTGGGGCGGGACAGAATAGCAATCAGCCCCAGCATTTT	CASSLGAGQNSNQPQHF
TRBV5-1	-	TRBJ1-3	TRBD1	TGCGCCAGCAGCCCAGACAGGGCTGGAAACACCATATATTTT	CASSPDRAGNTIYF
TRBV11-2	-	TRBJ2-5	TRBD2	TGTGCCAGCAGCTTAGATATAGAGCGGGGGCGTCAAGAGACCCAGTACTTC	CASSLDIERGRQETQYF
TRBV7-9	-	TRBJ2-5	-	TGTGCCAGCAGGGGGGCCCCTTTGGAGACCCAGTACTTC	CASRGAPLETQYF